A selection of T cell receptor beta chains follows, all from one sample in a study of blood T cells in healthy people across ages. Using its own MiXCR run on the 5' RACE reads, TCRdb lists one record per CDR3 protein. Of about 1.7 million distinct CDR3 sequences listed, about 30% are singletons. Sequencing was done on a sample of blood. The receptors stem from a woman aged 30 to 39 in good health. Both conserved end residues are part of each CDR3. D genes are given only for firm matches. Expanded clones are given a class, and other clones once, few, many or no size at all.

>TRBD1|15|TRBV18|TRBJ1-2|few
TGTGCCAGCTCGCCGATGGACAGGGGACAGTATGGCTACACCTTC
CASSPMDRGQYGYTF
>TRBD2|12|TRBV3-1|TRBJ2-7|many
TGTGCCAGCAGCCGTTGGGGGGGCGAGCAGTACTTC
CASSRWGGEQYF
>.|16|TRBV12-3/TRBV12-4|TRBJ1-2|.
TGTGCCAGCAGTCTGGGGGGGAATACGGGATTCTATGGCTACACCTTC
CASSLGGNTGFYGYTF
>TRBD1|17|TRBV27|TRBJ2-4|few
TGTGCCAGCAGTTTAAGGACAGGGTTGGTAGCCAAAAACATTCAGTACTTC
CASSLRTGLVAKNIQYF
>.|13|TRBV5-1|TRBJ2-7|many
TGCGCCAGCAGCTTGGACAGGAACTACGAGCAGTACTTC
CASSLDRNYEQYF
>.|16|TRBV7-2|TRBJ2-2|.
TGTGCCAGCAGCTTAGTGTCATCCCCGAACACCGGGGAGCTGTTTTTT
CASSLVSSPNTGELFF
>TRBD1|17|TRBV24-1|TRBJ1-2|.
TGTGCCACTCAGGGGGGGGACAGGGGTTTTGATGCCTATGGCTACACCTTC
CATQGGDRGFDAYGYTF
>.|13|TRBV7-9|TRBJ1-2|.
TGTGCCAGCAGCCTGAGCGTGGGCGATGGCTACACCTTC
CASSLSVGDGYTF
>TRBD1|15|TRBV27|TRBJ1-2|few
TGTGCCAGCGGAGCACCGGGACAGGGGAACTATGGCTACACCTTC
CASGAPGQGNYGYTF
>TRBD1|15|TRBV5-5|TRBJ1-5|few
TGTGCCAGCAGCACGACAGGGGGCTTGGCTCAGCCCCAGCATTTT
CASSTTGGLAQPQHF
>TRBD1|16|TRBV2|TRBJ1-6|few
TGTGCCAGCAGTCCGCGACAGGGAACTAATAATTCACCCCTCCACTTT
CASSPRQGTNNSPLHF
>.|15|TRBV4-2|TRBJ1-2|few
TGTGCCAGCAGCGAAAGAGAGGGGTTCAACTATGGCTACACCTTC
CASSEREGFNYGYTF
>.|14|TRBV27|TRBJ1-6|once
TGTGCCAGCAGTTTAGGAGGGTGGGAATCACCCCTCCACTTT
CASSLGGWESPLHF
>.|15|TRBV27|TRBJ2-2|.
TGTGCCAGCAGTCTGGCGTCTAAGGGGACCGGGGAGCTGTTTTTT
CASSLASKGTGELFF
>.|15|TRBV5-1|TRBJ2-5|.
TGCGCCAGCAGCTTGGCCATAGGTAGTTGGGAGACCCAGTACTTC
CASSLAIGSWETQYF
>TRBD2|15|TRBV27|TRBJ2-1|.
TGTGCCAGCAGTTTAGGACTAGCGCGTTACAATGAGCAGTTCTTC
CASSLGLARYNEQFF
>TRBD1|14|TRBV29-1|TRBJ1-2|.
TGCAGCGTTGAAGTTCGGCGACAGGGGTATGGCTACACCTTC
CSVEVRRQGYGYTF
>.|16|TRBV25-1|TRBJ1-2|few
TGTGCCAGCAGTGAATACGGGTCGGACGGCAACTATGGCTACACCTTC
CASSEYGSDGNYGYTF
>.|14|TRBV7-2|TRBJ1-4|.
TGTGCCAGCAGCTTAACATCAGCTAATGAAAAACTGTTTTTT
CASSLTSANEKLFF
>TRBD1|15|TRBV20-1|TRBJ1-2|few
TGCAGTGTTAGAGGGGGACAGGGTTACGGCTATGGCTACACCTTC
CSVRGGQGYGYGYTF
>.|15|TRBV5-1|TRBJ1-5|few
TGCGCCAGCAGCTTGGAAGGGGGGCATGGGCAGCCCCAGCATTTT
CASSLEGGHGQPQHF
>.|14|TRBV20-1|TRBJ2-1|few
TGCAGTGCTAGAGATCCAGGGACCACCAATGAGCAGTTCTTC
CSARDPGTTNEQFF
>.|12|TRBV29-1|TRBJ2-1|.
TGCAGCGTTGAGCAACAGTACAATGAGCAGTTCTTC
CSVEQQYNEQFF
>.|13|TRBV20-1|TRBJ2-7|few
TGCAGTGCTAGAGAGGAGCAAGCCCACGAGCAGTACTTC
CSAREEQAHEQYF
>.|14|TRBV19|TRBJ1-2|.
TGTGCCGGTAGCTCAACCGGGACGGATTATGGCTACACCTTC
CAGSSTGTDYGYTF
>TRBD1|13|TRBV20-1|TRBJ1-1|.
TGCAGTGCCCAAGGACAGGGGTACACTGAAGCTTTCTTT
CSAQGQGYTEAFF
>TRBD1|14|TRBV6-5|TRBJ1-4|few
TGTGCCAGCAGCTCCTACAGGGGTGGTGAAAAACTGTTTTTT
CASSSYRGGEKLFF
>.|14|TRBV18|TRBJ1-5|.
TGTGCCAGCTCAACGGGAGCGGGTGCTCAGCCCCAGCATTTT
CASSTGAGAQPQHF
>TRBD1|16|TRBV7-2|TRBJ1-6|.
TGTGCCAGCAGCCAACAGACAGGGGCATTTAATTCACCCCTCCACTTT
CASSQQTGAFNSPLHF
>.|15|TRBV3-1|TRBJ1-6|few
TGTGCCAGCAGCCGGGTTCAAGGGGCAAATTCACCCCTCCACTTT
CASSRVQGANSPLHF
>.|15|TRBV5-1|TRBJ1-1|.
TGCGCCAGCAGCCGTAACGCAGCCTCGAACACTGAAGCTTTCTTT
CASSRNAASNTEAFF
>TRBD2|18|TRBV4-1|TRBJ2-7|many
TGCGCCAGCAGCCCCCTTCCGGGACTAGCGGGGAGCTCCTACGAGCAGTACTTC
CASSPLPGLAGSSYEQYF
>TRBD2|13|TRBV6-6|TRBJ2-7|.
TGTGCCAGCACGAGCGGGAGGTGGGGCGAGCAGTACTTC
CASTSGRWGEQYF
>.|14|TRBV9|TRBJ2-5|many
TGTGCCAGCAGCATAACCGGGAGTTTCGAGACCCAGTACTTC
CASSITGSFETQYF
>.|14|TRBV28|TRBJ2-7|.
TGTACCAGCAGTTTGGTTGGGGAATCCTACGAGCAGTACTTC
CTSSLVGESYEQYF
>.|16|TRBV7-9|TRBJ2-3|few
TGTGCCAGCAGCTTAGGACCAGGGAGAGTCCCAGATACGCAGTATTTT
CASSLGPGRVPDTQYF
>.|14|TRBV7-2|TRBJ2-1|few
TGTGCCAGCAGCGGGAGCAGGGTCGGCAATGAGCAGTTCTTC
CASSGSRVGNEQFF
>TRBD1|14|TRBV9|TRBJ1-1|few
TGTGCCAGCAGCCCCGAGACAGGGGGCACTGAAGCTTTCTTT
CASSPETGGTEAFF
>.|15|TRBV28|TRBJ2-3|.
TGTGCCAGCAGTTTTCGGGGGTTCTTCGCGGATACGCAGTATTTT
CASSFRGFFADTQYF
>.|14|TRBV20-1|TRBJ2-1|.
TGCAGTGCTAAAACAGGATTGGGCTACAATGAGCAGTTCTTC
CSAKTGLGYNEQFF
>.|14|TRBV6-1|TRBJ2-5|few
TGTGCCAGCAGTGAGGGCACCCGGGGAGAGACCCAGTACTTC
CASSEGTRGETQYF
>.|13|TRBV20-1|TRBJ1-2|few
TGCAGTGCTACCCAATGGGGAGGCTATGGCTACACCTTC
CSATQWGGYGYTF